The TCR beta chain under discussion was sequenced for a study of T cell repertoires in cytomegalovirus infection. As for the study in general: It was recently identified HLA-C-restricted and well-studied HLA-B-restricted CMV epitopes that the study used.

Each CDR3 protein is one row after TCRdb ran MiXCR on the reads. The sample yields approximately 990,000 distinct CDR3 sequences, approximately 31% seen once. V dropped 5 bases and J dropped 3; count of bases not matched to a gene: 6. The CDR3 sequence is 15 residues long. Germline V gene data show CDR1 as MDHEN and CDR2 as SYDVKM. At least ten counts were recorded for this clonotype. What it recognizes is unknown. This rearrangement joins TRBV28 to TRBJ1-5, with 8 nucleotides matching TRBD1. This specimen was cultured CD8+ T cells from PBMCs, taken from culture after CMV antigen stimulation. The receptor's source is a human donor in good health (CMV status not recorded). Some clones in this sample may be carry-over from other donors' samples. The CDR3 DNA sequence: TGTGCCAGCAGTGAGACAGGGGATTTCAATCAGCCCCAGCATTTT. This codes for CASSETGDFNQPQHF.